The TCR beta chain described here comes from a study of radiotherapy plus CTLA-4 blockade in lung cancer. Study-wide points: In blood, after radiotherapy plus ipilimumab, tumor-derived TCR clones expanded.

About this clone: Its antigen is unknown.

Clones were sequenced by immunoSEQ multiplex PCR, and TCRdb holds only the in-frame ones, with some missing. The sample has tens of thousands of clones, 75% to 85% seen once. The V gene's germline CDR1 is SGHNT and CDR2 YYREEE (reference sequence). Trimming cost V 2 bases and J 3 bases; bases outside gene matches: 7. This CDR3 is built from 15 residues. V and J are TRBV5-4 and TRBJ2-7, with 8 bases aligning to TRBD1. This clonotype was obtained from a human donor with non-small cell lung cancer who had a partial response to radiotherapy plus ipilimumab. The sequenced sample was peripheral blood, obtained from a patient treated with radiotherapy plus ipilimumab. The CDR3 coding sequence is TGTGCCAGCAGCTTACAGGGGGACCTCGTCTACGAGCAGTACTTC. This sequence encodes CASSLQGDLVYEQYF.